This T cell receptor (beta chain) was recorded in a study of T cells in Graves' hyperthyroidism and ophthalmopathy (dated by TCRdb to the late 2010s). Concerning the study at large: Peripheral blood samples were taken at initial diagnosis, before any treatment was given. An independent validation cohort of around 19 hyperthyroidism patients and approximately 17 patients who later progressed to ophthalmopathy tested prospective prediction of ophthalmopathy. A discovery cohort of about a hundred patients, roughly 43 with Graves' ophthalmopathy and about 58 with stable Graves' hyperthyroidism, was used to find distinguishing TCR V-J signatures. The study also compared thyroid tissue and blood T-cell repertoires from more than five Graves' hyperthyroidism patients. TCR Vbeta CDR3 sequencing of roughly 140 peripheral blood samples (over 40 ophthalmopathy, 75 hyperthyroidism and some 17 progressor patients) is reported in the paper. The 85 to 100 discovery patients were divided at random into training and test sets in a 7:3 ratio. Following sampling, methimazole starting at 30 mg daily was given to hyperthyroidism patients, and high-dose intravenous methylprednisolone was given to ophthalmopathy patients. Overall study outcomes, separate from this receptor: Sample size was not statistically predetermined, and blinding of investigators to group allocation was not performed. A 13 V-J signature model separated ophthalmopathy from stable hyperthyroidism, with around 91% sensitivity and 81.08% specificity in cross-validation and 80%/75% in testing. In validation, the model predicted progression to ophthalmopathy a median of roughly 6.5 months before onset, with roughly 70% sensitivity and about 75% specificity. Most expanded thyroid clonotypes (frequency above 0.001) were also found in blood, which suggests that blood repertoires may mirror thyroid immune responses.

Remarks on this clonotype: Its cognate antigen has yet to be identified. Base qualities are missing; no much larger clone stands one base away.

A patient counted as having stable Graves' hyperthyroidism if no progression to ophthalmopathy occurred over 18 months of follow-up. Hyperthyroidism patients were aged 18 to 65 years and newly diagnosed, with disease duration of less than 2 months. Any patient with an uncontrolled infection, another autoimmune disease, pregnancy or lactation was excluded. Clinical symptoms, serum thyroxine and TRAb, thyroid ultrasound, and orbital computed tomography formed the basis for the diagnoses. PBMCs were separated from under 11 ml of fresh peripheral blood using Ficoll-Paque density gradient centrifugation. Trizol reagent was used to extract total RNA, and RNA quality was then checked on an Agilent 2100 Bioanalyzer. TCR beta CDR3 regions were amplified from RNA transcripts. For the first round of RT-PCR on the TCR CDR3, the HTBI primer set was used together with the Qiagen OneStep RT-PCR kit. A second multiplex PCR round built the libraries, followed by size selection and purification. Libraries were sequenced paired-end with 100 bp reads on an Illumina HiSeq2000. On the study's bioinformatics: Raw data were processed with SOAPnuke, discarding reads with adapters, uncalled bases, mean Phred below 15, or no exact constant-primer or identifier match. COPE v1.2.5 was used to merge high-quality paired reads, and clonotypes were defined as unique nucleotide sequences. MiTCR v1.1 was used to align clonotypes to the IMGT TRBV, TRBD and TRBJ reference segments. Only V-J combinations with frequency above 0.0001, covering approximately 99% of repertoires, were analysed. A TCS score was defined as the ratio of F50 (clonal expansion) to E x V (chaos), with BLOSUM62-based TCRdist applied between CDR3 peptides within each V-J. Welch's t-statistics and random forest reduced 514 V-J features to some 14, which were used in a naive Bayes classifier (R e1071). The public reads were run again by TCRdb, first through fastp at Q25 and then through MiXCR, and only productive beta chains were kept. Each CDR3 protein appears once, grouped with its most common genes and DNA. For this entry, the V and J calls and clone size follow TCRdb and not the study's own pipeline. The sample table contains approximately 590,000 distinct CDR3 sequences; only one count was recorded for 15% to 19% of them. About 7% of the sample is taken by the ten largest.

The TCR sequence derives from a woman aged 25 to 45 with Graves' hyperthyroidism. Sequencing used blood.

The encoded CDR3 is CSVEEPSGGLGLAVYNEQFF. The DNA sequence is as follows: TGCAGCGTTGAAGAACCATCGGGTGGGTTGGGACTAGCGGTGTACAATGAGCAGTTCTTC. This chain joins TRBV29-1 to TRBJ2-1, with 11 bases matching TRBD2. From cysteine to phenylalanine, the CDR3 is 20 amino acids long. The CDR3 DNA has 60 bases and is translated from base 1. At the junction V is shortened by 0 bases and J by 4 bases; bases outside the gene matches: 17. From a lookup of the germline V gene, CDR1 and CDR2 are SQVTM and ANQGSEA.